These 27 T cell receptor beta chains originate from one sample sequenced in a study of T-cell reconstitution after alpha-beta-depleted transplantation in children. The TCRbeta library incorporated unique molecular identifiers. In TCRdb, the PCR reads were re-called with MiXCR into one record per CDR3 protein. Counted here are a few hundred thousand distinct CDR3 sequences, more than 20% occurring once; the ten biggest clones make up 2.6%. Sequencing was performed on PBMCs, taken before TCRalphabeta/CD19-depleted stem cell transplant. These receptors all stem from a girl aged 2 to 10 with Fanconi anemia, due to receive a stem cell transplant.

This rearrangement joins TRBV5-5 to TRBJ1-2; TRBD1 is a possible D gene (5 bases). The germline V gene has CDR1 SGHKS and CDR2 YYEKEE (reference sequence). V lost 0 bases and J lost 4, with 7 bases in between. The length of the CDR3 is 13 residues. The DNA of the CDR3 is TGTGCCAGCAGCTTGGAGGGGTTCTATGGCTACACCTTC. Its translation is CASSLEGFYGYTF. Variable domain in full (rest from reference TRBV5-5 and TRBJ1-2): DAGVTQSPTHLIKTRGQQVTLRCSPISGHKSVSWYQQVLGQGPQFIFQYYEKEERGRGNFPDRFSARQFPNYSSELNVNALLLGDSALYLCASSLEGFYGYTFGSGTRLTVV.

In its sample, this clonotype was seen many times. The V call is TRBV4-2, the J call TRBJ2-1; D might be TRBD2 (5 bases). The CDR3 has 16 residues. Trimming shortened V by 5 bases and J by 0 bases, and 14 bases separated the two germline ends. Germline CDR1 reads LGHNA; CDR2 reads YNFKEQ. CDR3 residues: CASSITSSSSYNEQFF. The DNA for the CDR3 is TGTGCCAGCAGCATAACCTCTAGCTCCTCCTACAATGAGCAGTTCTTC.

There are many counts of this clonotype. The CDR3 is CATSRGRQLYEQYF. Written as DNA, the CDR3 is TGTGCCACCAGCAGAGGACGGCAGCTATACGAGCAGTACTTC. The V gene is TRBV15, the J gene TRBJ2-7; no firm D call. The ends were cut back, 1 base at V and 4 bases at J, with 11 bases in the middle. The CDR3 contains 14 residues. Germline V gives CDR1 LNHNV, CDR2 YYDKDF (reference sequence).

In its sample, this clonotype was seen many times. The chain has TRBV10-3 and TRBJ2-7; D unclear. Trimming took 8 bases from V and 5 from J, leaving 16 bases between them. CDR3 size: 13 residues. Per the germline V gene, CDR1 is ENHRY and CDR2 is SYGVKD. The DNA for the CDR3 is TGTGCCATCTCGGTGGGCAGGAACAACGAGCAGTACTTC. Translating gives CAISVGRNNEQYF.

This clonotype appeared a few times. The chain combines TRBV4-1 with TRBJ2-1; 10 bases agree with TRBD1. The length of the CDR3 is 15 residues. The J segment lost 9 bases and the V segment lost 1 base, leaving 6 bases of the junction unmatched. The germline gives CDR1 MGHRA, CDR2 YSYEKL. In nucleotides, the CDR3 is TGCGCCAGCAGCCAAGTTTGGGACAGGGGTTTTGAGCAGTTCTTC. It yields the protein CASSQVWDRGFEQFF.

The J gene is TRBJ1-4, the V gene TRBV2; 7 bases are shared with TRBD1. Germline lookup yields CDR1 SNHLY and CDR2 FYNNEI. The CDR3 contains 14 residues. The V segment lost 10 bases and the J segment 0 bases; nucleotides outside the gene matches: 5. The CDR3 coding sequence is TGTGCCACCGGGACAGCTGCAACTAATGAAAAACTGTTTTTT. Its translation is CATGTAATNEKLFF.

At least ten counts were recorded for this clonotype. V usage is TRBV12-3 or TRBV12-4 and J usage is TRBJ1-3, with D uncertain. The CDR3 is 16 residues long. The V end lost 4 bases, the J end lost 0 bases, and 13 bases lay between the germline ends. CDR3 amino acids: CASSSQRARSGNTIYF. The CDR3 DNA reads TGTGCCAGCAGTTCTCAAAGGGCTCGCTCTGGAAACACCATATATTTT.

This clonotype came up many times. The chain combines TRBV4-2 with TRBJ2-1; D remains ambiguous. The CDR3 consists of 12 residues. Between the trimmed V and J ends, which lost 1 base and 13 bases, there was a span of 11 bases. The germline CDR1 and CDR2 sequences are LGHNA and YNFKEQ. The CDR3 loop is CASSQGPGLQFF. The CDR3 DNA reads as TGTGCCAGCAGCCAAGGTCCGGGTTTACAGTTCTTC.

This clonotype was picked up a small number of times. The V and J genes are TRBV28 and TRBJ1-4; 10 positions agree with TRBD1. Germline CDR1 reads MDHEN; CDR2 reads SYDVKM. V gave up 6 bases and J gave up 5 bases; unmatched junction bases: 6. The CDR3 is 15 amino acids. The CDR3 is CASSSPGQGNEKLFF. DNA for the CDR3: TGTGCCAGCAGCTCCCCGGGACAGGGGAATGAAAAACTGTTTTTT.

This clonotype has ten or more counts. The chain couples TRBV29-1 to TRBJ2-5, with a tentative D call TRBD2 (7 bases). The CDR3 has 17 amino acids. Trimming removed 4 bases at V and 0 bases at J, with 21 bases between. Germline V gene data show CDR1 as SQVTM and CDR2 as ANQGSEA. The CDR3 sequence: CSVVIVGGPEYQETQYF. The CDR3 DNA reads as TGCAGCGTTGTCATCGTGGGGGGGCCCGAGTACCAAGAGACCCAGTACTTC.

There are a few counts of this clonotype. The chain has TRBV7-8 and TRBJ2-1, with 8 bases that match TRBD2. The V gene end was trimmed by 3 bases and the J gene end by 4 bases; junction bases not matched to a gene: 5. The CDR3 covers 15 residues. The germline CDR1 and CDR2 sequences are SGHVS and FQNEAQ. The CDR3 DNA sequence: TGTGCCAGCAGCTTGTCGGGGGGGGTATACAATGAGCAGTTCTTC. Translated, it gives CASSLSGGVYNEQFF.

V is TRBV20-1 and J is TRBJ2-7, with TRBD2 as a possible D gene (5 bases). Trimming took 0 bases from V and 3 from J, leaving 9 bases between them. The V gene's germline CDR1 is DFQATT and CDR2 SNEGSKA (reference sequence). The CDR3 consists of 13 residues. As DNA, the CDR3 is TGCAGTGCTAGAGACGGAGCGGTCTACGAGCAGTACTTC. Translated, it gives CSARDGAVYEQYF.

In regard to this clonotype: A much larger clone is a single base away; this may be a read error. The J gene is TRBJ2-5, the V gene TRBV20-1; tentatively, D is TRBD1 or TRBD2 (7 bases each). CDR1 is DFQATT, CDR2 SNEGSKA, per germline (reference sequence). CDR3 length: 15 amino acids. DNA for the CDR3: TGCTGTGTTAGAGGACAACAGGGGAGGGAAGAGACCCAGTACTTC. Translation: CCVRGQQGREETQYF.

This clonotype was seen a handful of times. The CDR3 sequence is CASGSGSRAYEQYF. The CDR3 DNA follows: TGTGCCAGCGGCTCCGGGTCTAGGGCCTACGAGCAGTACTTC. The V and J genes are TRBV2 and TRBJ2-7; D uncertain. The germline V and J ends were trimmed by 8 bases and 2 bases, with 16 bases remaining between them. Germline CDR1 is SNHLY and CDR2 is FYNNEI. The CDR3 contains 14 residues.

This chain uses TRBV6-1 with TRBJ2-6; 10 bases match TRBD1. Germline CDR1 reads MNHNS; CDR2 reads SASEGT. Unmatched junction bases numbered 2, after V lost 6 bases and J lost 0 bases. The CDR3 is 16 residues long. In DNA, the CDR3 is TGTGCCAGCAGGGGGACAGGGGCCTCTGGGGCCAACGTCCTGACTTTC. It is translated as CASRGTGASGANVLTF.

In its sample, this clonotype was seen many times. The chain is built from TRBV7-3 and TRBJ2-1; 7 bases map to TRBD2. Germline values: CDR1 SGHTA, CDR2 FQGTGA. The CDR3 extends over 18 amino acids. The V gene end was trimmed by 1 base and the J gene end by 0 bases; junction bases not matched to a gene: 9. CDR3 in amino acids: CASSLKRLPGGSYNEQFF. The CDR3 DNA reads as TGTGCCAGCAGCTTAAAAAGGTTGCCGGGAGGCTCCTACAATGAGCAGTTCTTC. The whole variable domain, filled in from reference TRBV7-3 and TRBJ2-1, reads GAGVSQTPSNKVTEKGKYVELRCDPISGHTALYWYRQSLGQGPEFLIYFQGTGAADDSGLPNDRFFAVRPEGSVSTLKIQRTERGDSAVYLCASSLKRLPGGSYNEQFFGPGTRLTVL.

The chain is built from TRBV19 and TRBJ2-7; a weak D match, TRBD2 (6 bases). V gave up 0 bases and J gave up 2 bases, with 11 bases separating them. Per germline, CDR1 LNHDA and CDR2 SQIVND (reference sequence). CDR3 length: 15 amino acids. The chain's CDR3 is CASSIDGGGTYEQYF. The DNA for the CDR3 is TGTGCCAGTAGTATAGATGGAGGCGGGACCTACGAGCAGTACTTC. Full variable domain (missing parts from reference TRBV19 and TRBJ2-7): DGGITQSPKYLFRKEGQNVTLSCEQNLNHDAMYWYRQDPGQGLRLIYYSQIVNDFQKGDIAEGYSVSREKKESFPLTVTSAQKNPTAFYLCASSIDGGGTYEQYFGPGTRLTVT.

This clonotype was detected ten times or more. The V call is TRBV20-1, the J call TRBJ1-2; 7 bases match TRBD1. Germline values: CDR1 DFQATT, CDR2 SNEGSKA (reference sequence). This CDR3 spans 13 amino acids. V trimming: 3 bases; J trimming: 4 bases; junction bases outside the gene matches: 5. CDR3 residues: CSARTGFGYGYTF. The CDR3 DNA reads as TGCAGTGCTAGGACAGGGTTCGGCTATGGCTACACCTTC.

This clonotype has only one observation. The rearrangement links TRBV20-1 to TRBJ2-5; 10 positions match TRBD2. V was pared by 6 bases and J by 0 bases, with 7 bases of the junction left unmatched. From germline, CDR1 is DFQATT and CDR2 SNEGSKA (reference sequence). CDR3 length equals 15 residues. The CDR3 loop is CSALLLAGYQETQYF. The CDR3 DNA reads TGCAGTGCCCTCTTACTAGCGGGGTACCAAGAGACCCAGTACTTC.

In this sample, this clonotype turned up once. This chain uses TRBV6-6 with TRBJ2-7; unclear D gene. The CDR3 is made up of 12 amino acids. Germline CDR1 reads MNHNY; CDR2 reads SVGAGI (reference sequence). Between the trimmed V and J ends, which lost 0 bases and 6 bases, there was a span of 6 bases. The CDR3 DNA is TGTGCCAGCAGTTACTCGGGGTTCGAGCAGTACTTC. Translation: CASSYSGFEQYF.

The chain carries TRBV29-1 and TRBJ2-7; 10 nucleotides line up with TRBD2. Germline CDR1 reads SQVTM; CDR2 reads ANQGSEA. J was trimmed by 2 bases and V by 4 bases; bases with no gene match: 14. The CDR3 spans 17 residues. The CDR3 region is CSVAQLAGGADPYEQYF. The CDR3 DNA reads TGCAGCGTTGCCCAATTAGCGGGAGGCGCTGACCCCTACGAGCAGTACTTC.

V is TRBV28 and J is TRBJ2-1, with 9 bases aligning to TRBD1. The CDR3 has 15 amino acids. With V trimmed by 6 bases and J by 6 bases, 9 bases remained unmatched. Germline assignment: CDR1 MDHEN and CDR2 SYDVKM. The CDR3 bases are TGTGCCAGCAGATCATCCGGGACAGGGACCAATGAGCAGTTCTTC. Translated, it gives CASRSSGTGTNEQFF.

This clonotype has a handful of counts. V and J are TRBV20-1 and TRBJ2-5, with 7 bases matching TRBD2. The V segment lost 5 bases and the J segment 7 bases; nucleotides outside the gene matches: 7. CDR3 length: 12 residues. Germline V lookup: CDR1 DFQATT, CDR2 SNEGSKA (reference sequence). CDR3 sequence: CSAPGLLRTQYF. In nucleotides, the CDR3 is TGCAGTGCTCCGGGACTATTAAGGACCCAGTACTTC.

The V and J genes are TRBV19 and TRBJ2-2; no firm D call. Trimming took off 2 bases at V and 2 bases at J, with 6 bases between the two ends. This CDR3 contains 14 residues. CDR1 is LNHDA and CDR2 is SQIVND in the germline V gene (reference sequence). CDR3 residues: CASSIWGNTGELFF. The CDR3 DNA reads as TGTGCCAGTAGTATATGGGGAAACACCGGGGAGCTGTTTTTT.

This chain connects TRBV29-1 to TRBJ1-1; D is unresolved. The CDR3 spans 12 residues. Deletions cut 0 bases from V and 5 bases from J, with 7 bases between. Germline V gene data show CDR1 as SQVTM and CDR2 as ANQGSEA. The CDR3 loop reads CSVEDVGTEAFF. CDR3 bases: TGCAGCGTTGAAGACGTGGGGACTGAAGCTTTCTTT.

This clonotype was found many times. This rearrangement joins TRBV5-5 to TRBJ2-1, with a weak D call TRBD1 (6 bases). CDR1 is SGHKS, CDR2 YYEKEE, per germline (reference sequence). The CDR3 totals 11 residues. The ends were cut back, 1 base at V and 15 bases at J, with 11 bases in the middle. The CDR3 region is CASSLTTGLFF. The CDR3 region has the DNA TGTGCCAGCAGCTTGACTACAGGGCTGTTCTTC.

The chain joins TRBV7-9 to TRBJ1-1; D is ambiguous. The CDR3 has 12 residues. CDR1 is SEHNR, CDR2 FQNEAQ, per germline (reference sequence). V was pared by 1 base and J by 4 bases, with 4 bases between. Here the CDR3 DNA reads TGTGCCAGCAGCTTAGGCCCCACTGAAGCTTTCTTT. Protein sequence: CASSLGPTEAFF.